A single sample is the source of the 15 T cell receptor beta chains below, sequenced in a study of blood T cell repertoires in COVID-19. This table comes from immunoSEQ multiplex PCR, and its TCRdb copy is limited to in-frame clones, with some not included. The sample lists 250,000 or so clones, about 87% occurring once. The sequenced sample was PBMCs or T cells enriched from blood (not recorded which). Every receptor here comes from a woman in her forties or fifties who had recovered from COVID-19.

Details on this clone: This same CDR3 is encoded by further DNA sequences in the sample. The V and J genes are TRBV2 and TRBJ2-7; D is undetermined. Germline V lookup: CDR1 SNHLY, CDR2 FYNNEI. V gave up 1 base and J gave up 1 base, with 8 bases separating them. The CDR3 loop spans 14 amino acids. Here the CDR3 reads CASSEGSLSYEQYF. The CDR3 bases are TGTGCCAGCAGTGAAGGGTCCCTATCCTACGAGCAGTACTTC.

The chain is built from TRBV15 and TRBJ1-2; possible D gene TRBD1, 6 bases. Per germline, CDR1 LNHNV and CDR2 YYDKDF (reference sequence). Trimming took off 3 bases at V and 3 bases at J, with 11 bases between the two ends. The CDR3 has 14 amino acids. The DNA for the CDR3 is TGTGCCACCAGCAGGCCAGGGGTTGACTATGGCTACACCTTC. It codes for CATSRPGVDYGYTF.

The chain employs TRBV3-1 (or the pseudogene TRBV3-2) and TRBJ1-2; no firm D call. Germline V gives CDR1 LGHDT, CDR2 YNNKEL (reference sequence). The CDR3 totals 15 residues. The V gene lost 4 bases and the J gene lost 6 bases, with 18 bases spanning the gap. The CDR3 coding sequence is TGTGCCAGCAGCCGAACAGCAGGCTTCATTCATGGCTACACCTTC. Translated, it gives CASSRTAGFIHGYTF.

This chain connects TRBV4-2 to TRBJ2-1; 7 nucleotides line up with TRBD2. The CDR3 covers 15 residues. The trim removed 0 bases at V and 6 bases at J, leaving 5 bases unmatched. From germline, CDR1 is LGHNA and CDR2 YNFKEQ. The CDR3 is CASSQDMTSFNEQFF. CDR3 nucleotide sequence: TGTGCCAGCAGCCAAGATATGACTAGCTTCAATGAGCAGTTCTTC.

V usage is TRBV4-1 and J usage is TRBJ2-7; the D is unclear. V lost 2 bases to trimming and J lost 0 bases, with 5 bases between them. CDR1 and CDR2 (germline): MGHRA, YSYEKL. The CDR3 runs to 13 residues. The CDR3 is CASSQFRSYEQYF. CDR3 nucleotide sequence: TGCGCCAGCAGCCAATTCCGCTCCTACGAGCAGTACTTC.

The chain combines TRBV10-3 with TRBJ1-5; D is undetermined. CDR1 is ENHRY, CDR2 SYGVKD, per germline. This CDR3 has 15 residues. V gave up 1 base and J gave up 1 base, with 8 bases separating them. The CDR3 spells CAISEYPGSNQPQHF. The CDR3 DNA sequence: TGTGCCATCAGTGAGTACCCCGGGAGCAATCAGCCCCAGCATTTT.

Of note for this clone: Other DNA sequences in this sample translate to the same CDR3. The CDR3 reads CASSQGGDQPQHF. CDR3 DNA: TGTGCCAGCAGCCAAGGGGGGGATCAGCCCCAGCATTTT. The rearrangement uses TRBV3-1 (or the pseudogene TRBV3-2) and TRBJ1-5; a weak D match, TRBD1 (5 bases). CDR1 is LGHDT, CDR2 YNNKEL, per germline (reference sequence). V shed 1 base and J shed 5 bases, with 6 bases lying between them. This CDR3 contains 13 residues.

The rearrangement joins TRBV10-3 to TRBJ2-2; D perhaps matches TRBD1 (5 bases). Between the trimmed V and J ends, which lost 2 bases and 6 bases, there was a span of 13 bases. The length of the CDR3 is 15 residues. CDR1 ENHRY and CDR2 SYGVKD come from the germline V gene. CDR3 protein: CAISEEVLGAGELFF. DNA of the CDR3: TGTGCCATCAGTGAGGAGGTTTTAGGGGCCGGGGAGCTGTTTTTT.

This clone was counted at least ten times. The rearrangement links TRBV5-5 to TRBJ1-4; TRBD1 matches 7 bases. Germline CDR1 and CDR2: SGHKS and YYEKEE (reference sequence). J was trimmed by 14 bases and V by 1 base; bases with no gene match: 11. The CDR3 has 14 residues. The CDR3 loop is CASSLTGDIGALFF. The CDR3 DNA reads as TGTGCCAGCAGCTTGACAGGGGATATTGGGGCGCTGTTTTTT. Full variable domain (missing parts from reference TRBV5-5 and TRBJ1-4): DAGVTQSPTHLIKTRGQQVTLRCSPISGHKSVSWYQQVLGQGPQFIFQYYEKEERGRGNFPDRFSARQFPNYSSELNVNALLLGDSALYLCASSLTGDIGALFFGSGTQLSVL.

CDR3 sequence: CASSLRQGMTKQQYF. The CDR3 bases are TGTGCCAGCAGCTTACGACAGGGAATGACCAAGCAGCAGTACTTC. This chain connects TRBV7-2 to TRBJ2-7, with 7 bases identical to TRBD1. Germline V gene lookup returns CDR1 SGHTA and CDR2 FQGNSA. The V and J ends lost 2 bases and 8 bases, in that order; junction bases with no gene match: 12. CDR3 length: 15 residues.

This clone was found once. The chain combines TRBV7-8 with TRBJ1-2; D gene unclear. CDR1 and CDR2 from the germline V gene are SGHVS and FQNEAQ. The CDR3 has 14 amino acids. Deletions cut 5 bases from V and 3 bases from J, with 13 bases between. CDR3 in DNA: TGTGCCAGCAGCGCCCGACGACGGGACTATGGCTACACCTTC. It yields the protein CASSARRRDYGYTF. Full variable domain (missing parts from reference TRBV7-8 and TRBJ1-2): GAGVSQSPRYKVAKRGQDVALRCDPISGHVSLFWYQQALGQGPEFLTYFQNEAQLDKSGLPSDRFFAERPEGSVSTLKIQRTQQEDSAVYLCASSARRRDYGYTFGSGTRLTVV.

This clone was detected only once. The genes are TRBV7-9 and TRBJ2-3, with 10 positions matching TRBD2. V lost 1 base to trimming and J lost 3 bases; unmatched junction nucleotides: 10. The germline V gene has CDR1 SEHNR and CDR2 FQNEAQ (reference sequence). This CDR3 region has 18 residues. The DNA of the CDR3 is TGTGCCAGCAGCTTAGTAGCGGGAGGATCTTTCCCAACAGATACGCAGTATTTT. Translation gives CASSLVAGGSFPTDTQYF.

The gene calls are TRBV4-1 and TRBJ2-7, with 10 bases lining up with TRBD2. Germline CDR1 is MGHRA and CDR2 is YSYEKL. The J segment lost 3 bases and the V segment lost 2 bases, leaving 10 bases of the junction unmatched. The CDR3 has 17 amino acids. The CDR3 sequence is CASSQHFSGLAVYEQYF. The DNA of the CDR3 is TGCGCCAGCAGCCAACATTTCTCCGGACTAGCGGTCTACGAGCAGTACTTC.

CDR3 amino acids: CASSLRQGMREQFF. CDR3 DNA sequence: TGTGCCAGCAGCTTAAGGCAGGGTATGAGGGAGCAGTTCTTC. The chain combines TRBV7-8 with TRBJ2-1; D might be TRBD1 (5 bases). Per the germline V gene, CDR1 is SGHVS and CDR2 is FQNEAQ. The CDR3 is made up of 14 amino acids. V was trimmed by 2 bases and J by 10 bases, leaving 15 bases between them. Based on the CDR3 plus reference TRBV7-8 and TRBJ2-1, the full variable domain is GAGVSQSPRYKVAKRGQDVALRCDPISGHVSLFWYQQALGQGPEFLTYFQNEAQLDKSGLPSDRFFAERPEGSVSTLKIQRTQQEDSAVYLCASSLRQGMREQFFGPGTRLTVL.

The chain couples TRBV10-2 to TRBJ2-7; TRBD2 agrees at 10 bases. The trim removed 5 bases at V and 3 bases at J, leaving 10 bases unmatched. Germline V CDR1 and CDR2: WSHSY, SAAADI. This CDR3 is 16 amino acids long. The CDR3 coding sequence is TGCGCCAGCAGTAACCCTAGCGGGAGAGGGGACTACGAGCAGTACTTC. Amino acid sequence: CASSNPSGRGDYEQYF.